This T cell receptor (beta chain) was captured in a study of T cell repertoires in cytomegalovirus infection. TCRdb analysed the reads with MiXCR anew, one entry per CDR3 protein. The table shows hundreds of thousands of distinct CDR3 sequences, with more than 20% occurring only once. V lost 4 bases and J 9 bases, leaving 6 bases between the germline ends. The CDR3 runs to 10 residues. Germline V gives CDR1 MGHDK, CDR2 SYGVNS. This clonotype was seen ten or more times. Material: CD8+ T cells from PBMCs. The rearrangement links TRBV25-1 to TRBJ1-2; D is ambiguous. This receptor was identified in a human donor in good health (CMV status not recorded). Some clones in this sample may be carry-over from other donors' samples. The CDR3 DNA reads as TGTGCCAGCAGTGGACGTAGCTACACCTTC. Encoded protein: CASSGRSYTF.